The present TCR beta chain was sequenced within a study of CD8 T cells in Susac syndrome (dated by TCRdb to the late 2010s). Background on the whole study: The study used repertoire sequencing to test whether antigen drove CD8+ T cell activation and differentiation in Susac syndrome.

High-throughput TCR beta sequencing profiled peripheral blood CD8+ and CD4+ T cells from healthy donors, Susac syndrome patients and multiple sclerosis patients. The healthy donors served as controls matched for age and sex. CD8+ TEMRA cells were enriched by FACS, while bulk CD8+ and CD4+ T cells were purified by magnetic negative isolation. Blood was collected in EDTA tubes and processed within 24 hours, with PBMCs isolated through density gradient centrifugation. PBMCs intended for TCR sequencing were frozen in liquid nitrogen and were later thawed in a 37 degrees C water bath. The sorted or isolated CD4+, CD8+ and CD8+ TEMRA cells had a purity of 90% or higher. Study-wide findings and limitations: The number of individuals in the TCR sequencing and HLA analysis was acknowledged as relatively small.

In regard to this clonotype: Which antigen it targets is not known. There are no base qualities to consult, and no much larger clone falls within one base.

RNA was extracted with the RNeasy kit and about 0.5 to 1 ug was reverse transcribed using random hexamers. TCR beta CDR3 regions were amplified with the immunoSEQ multiplex PCR assay covering 54 Vbeta and 13 Jbeta segments. To correct PCR amplification bias, a synthetic template baseline was used for both primer optimization and computational correction. On the study's bioinformatics: Only productive sequences were kept, with reads annotated to V, D and J genes according to IMGT and analyzed in immunoSEQ Analyzer. Clonality was computed as one minus Shannon entropy normalized by log2 of the number of productive unique sequences. For each patient and control, public and private clones were evaluated within the 100 most prevalent clones. Clones were defined as Susac-specific if absent from the healthy and MS cohorts, from under 1,200 published viral clones and from other ImmuneACCESS disease sequences. TCRdb reran the public reads through fastp at Q25 and MiXCR, keeping productive beta chains. Each record represents a unique CDR3 protein, reported with the most common genes and DNA among its rows. The V and J calls and clone size come from TCRdb's table, not from the authors' own analysis. The sample table shows around 170,000 distinct CDR3 sequences, and just over 90% are seen once. The ten top clones hold 0.08% of the sample.

CDR1 and CDR2 are read off the germline V gene as MGHRA and YSYEKL. Trimming removed 1 base from V and 5 bases from J, leaving 12 bases between the germline ends. Including the terminal cysteine and phenylalanine, the CDR3 comprises 14 residues. CDR3 DNA is the only sequence kept; it has 42 bases, read in frame from the first base. Specimen: CD4+ T cells from PBMCs. This sequence originates from a human donor in good health. The V and J genes are TRBV4-1 and TRBJ2-7, with no reliable assignment of the D segment. The DNA sequence is given as TGCGCCAGCAGCCAAGTTCCCCAATCGAACGAGCAGTACTTC. The encoded protein is CASSQVPQSNEQYF.